The clone carrying this T cell receptor beta chain was seen many times. TCR beta CDR3 sequences were amplified from RNA transcripts. RT-PCR in the first round (using the HTBI primer set) targeted the TCR CDR3. TCRdb re-derived calls from the multiplex PCR reads in MiXCR, one entry per CDR3 protein. Counted here are 640,000 or so distinct CDR3 sequences, approximately 15% occurring once; the ten biggest clones make up 7% to 9%. This entry is derived from a study of T cells in Graves' hyperthyroidism and ophthalmopathy. CDR1 and CDR2 from the germline V gene are ENHRY and SYGVKD. V was trimmed by 4 bases and J by 4 bases, leaving 13 bases between them. This CDR3 has 14 amino acids. From approximately 9.5 ml of fresh peripheral blood, PBMCs were isolated.

The sequence derives from a woman aged 18-29 years with Graves' ophthalmopathy. Sequencing input: blood. This chain links TRBV10-3 with TRBJ1-1, with D hard to call. The CDR3 nucleotides are TGTGCCATCAGTGGGAGAACCACGGGCACTGAAGCTTTCTTT. Amino acids: CAISGRTTGTEAFF.